The clone carrying this T cell receptor (beta chain) was picked up a small number of times. The antigen is unknown. The source of the sample is a study of cytomegalovirus exposure and HLA in healthy donors. Overall study context: Falling in the Caucasian-associated ancestry cluster were roughly 80% of some 400 genotyped donors.

Overall study results and limits: A later analysis reported that several of the most significant clusters appeared to be linked to common viral pathogens, among them Epstein-Barr virus. An assumption of roughly uniform sequencing depth across donors underlay the presence/absence analyses.

The PCR was carried out with 60 Vbeta primers and 13 Jbeta primers. TCRdb's table, derived via immunoSEQ multiplex PCR, lists solely in-frame clones and lacks some. The table lists about 140,000 clones, around three fifths of them singletons. The receptor's source is a male donor in good health and CMV-seronegative. The sample taken for sequencing was PBMCs.

DNA of the CDR3: TGTGCCAGCAGCTTGTTGGGCTCACCCCTCCACTTT. This sequence encodes CASSLLGSPLHF. This rearrangement joins TRBV5-6 to TRBJ1-6; no clear D. Germline V lookup: CDR1 SGHDT, CDR2 YYEEEE. V lost 1 base, J lost 10 bases, and 6 bases lay in between. This CDR3 has 12 amino acids.